The rows below give T cell receptor beta chains drawn from one sample of a study of T cell repertoires in cytomegalovirus infection. TCRdb re-called the reads with MiXCR, one entry per CDR3 protein. Of fewer than 300,000 distinct CDR3 sequences in the sample, more than 20% were seen once. Material for sequencing was PBMCs. The receptors come from a human donor in good health (CMV status not recorded). Some clones in this sample may be carry-over from other donors' samples. The CDR3 runs from the conserved cysteine through the conserved F or W. D genes are given only for firm matches. Some rows mark clone size as missing; the rest say once, few, many or name a class of expanded clone.

TRBJ1-5	TRBV18	17	TRBD1	-	CASSPRRTGQGSQPQHF
TRBJ2-7	TRBV30	14	-	few	CAWSDWGRGSEQYF
TRBJ2-4	TRBV28	12	-	few	CASSYAGNIQYF
TRBJ2-7	TRBV3-1	15	TRBD1	-	CASSQGPDRGYEQYF
TRBJ2-3	TRBV6-6	14	-	few	CASTGGSSTDTQYF
TRBJ1-2	TRBV29-1	14	-	-	CSVGQTAANYGYTF
TRBJ2-7	TRBV28	14	TRBD2	-	CASRGAGGSYEQYF
TRBJ2-1	TRBV6-1	14	TRBD1	few	CASSPGQYYNEQFF
TRBJ2-5	TRBV30	12	-	-	CAWRRDRETQYF
TRBJ2-3	TRBV12-3/TRBV12-4	15	-	many	CASSLNRQYTDTQYF
TRBJ1-2	TRBV5-1	14	-	few	CASSLAGAWDGYTF
TRBJ2-2	TRBV11-2	13	TRBD1	many	CASTRQGAGELFF
TRBJ2-5	TRBV28	15	TRBD2	few	CASGLLAGGPETQYF
TRBJ2-2	TRBV29-1	15	-	few	CSVEERTENTGELFF
TRBJ2-7	TRBV20-1	12	TRBD2	-	CSGGTSGYEQYF
TRBJ2-7	TRBV7-8	14	TRBD2	-	CASSSTSVNYEQYF